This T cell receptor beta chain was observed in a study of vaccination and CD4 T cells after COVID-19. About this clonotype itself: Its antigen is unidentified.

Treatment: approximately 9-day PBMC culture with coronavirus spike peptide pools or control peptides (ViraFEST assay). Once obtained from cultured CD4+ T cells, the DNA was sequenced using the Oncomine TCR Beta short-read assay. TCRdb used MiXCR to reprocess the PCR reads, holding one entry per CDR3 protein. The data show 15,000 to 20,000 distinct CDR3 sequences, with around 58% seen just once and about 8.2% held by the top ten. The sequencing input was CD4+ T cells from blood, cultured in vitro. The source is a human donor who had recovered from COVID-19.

CDR3: CSAQGTGAYYGYTF. CDR3 nucleotides: TGCAGTGCTCAAGGGACAGGGGCGTACTATGGCTACACCTTC. The chain carries TRBV20-1 and TRBJ1-2; 10 bases agree with TRBD1. The V gene's germline CDR1 is DFQATT and CDR2 SNEGSKA (reference sequence). With 5 bases clipped from V and 3 bases from J, the junction kept 6 bases outside the gene matches. The CDR3 extends over 14 amino acids.